Below, 15 T cell receptor beta chains from the same sample are listed, as sequenced in a study of early T cells in non-severe SARS-CoV-2 infection. From the 5' RACE reads, TCRdb called clonotypes with MiXCR, one entry per CDR3 protein. Among about 50,000 distinct CDR3 sequences listed, around 6.9% were seen once. The material was whole blood, obtained at baseline. The source is an adult who was a healthcare worker with PCR-confirmed SARS-CoV-2 infection or an uninfected control (not recorded which).

This chain connects TRBV7-2 to TRBJ2-3; 11 bases agree with TRBD2. V trimming: 4 bases; J trimming: 2 bases; junction bases outside the gene matches: 5. The germline CDR1 and CDR2 sequences are SGHTA and FQGNSA. The CDR3 totals 16 residues. The CDR3 DNA reads TGTGCCAGCAGCTCCTTAGCGGGGGGGCCCACAGATACGCAGTATTTT. This gives the protein CASSSLAGGPTDTQYF.

V gene TRBV14 combines with J gene TRBJ2-4; the D gene is possibly TRBD1 (6 bases). Trimming pared 1 base from V and 7 bases from J, leaving 20 bases between. The CDR3 length is 17 residues. Germline V gene lookup returns CDR1 SGHDN and CDR2 FVKESK. The CDR3 reads CASSQGTGSQGSNIQYF. CDR3 DNA: TGTGCCAGCAGCCAAGGAACAGGCTCGCAGGGGAGTAACATTCAGTACTTC.

The sample holds many counts of this clonotype. The chain is built from TRBV6-2 or TRBV6-3 and TRBJ2-3; possibly TRBD2 for D (6 bases). The CDR3 is 16 residues long. Looked up from germline, CDR1 is MNHEY and CDR2 is SVGEGT. With 10 bases removed from V and 6 bases from J, the gap between germline ends came to 26 bases. The CDR3: CATSRVAEDLRDTQYF. The CDR3 nucleotides are TGTGCCACCTCAAGGGTAGCGGAAGATCTGAGGGATACGCAGTATTTT.

The chain is built from TRBV20-1 and TRBJ2-7; D call uncertain. V was trimmed by 0 bases and J by 2 bases, leaving 8 bases between them. Germline values: CDR1 DFQATT, CDR2 SNEGSKA (reference sequence). This CDR3 is built from 13 residues. DNA of the CDR3: TGCAGTGCTAGAGATAGTCGAGCCTACGAGCAGTACTTC. Translation gives CSARDSRAYEQYF.

At least ten counts were recorded for this clonotype. This rearrangement joins TRBV20-1 to TRBJ2-1; D is possibly TRBD1 (6 bases). The CDR3 has 12 residues. Trimming shortened V by 5 bases and J by 6 bases, and 11 bases separated the two germline ends. From germline, CDR1 is DFQATT and CDR2 SNEGSKA (reference sequence). The DNA of the CDR3 is TGCAGTGCTGGAGGACAGATCAATGAGCAGTTCTTC. Its translation: CSAGGQINEQFF.

This clonotype was seen more than once but under ten times. CDR3 loop: CASSRGLGHEQYF. The DNA for the CDR3 is TGTGCCAGCAGTCGGGGTCTTGGCCACGAGCAGTACTTC. The chain employs TRBV6-2 or TRBV6-3 and TRBJ2-7, with a weak D call TRBD2 (5 bases). Trimming left V 5 bases short and J 5 bases short, with 13 bases between. This CDR3 has 13 amino acids. Germline-derived CDR1 and CDR2 are MNHEY and SVGEGT.

This clonotype was observed many times. The V gene is TRBV12-3 or TRBV12-4, the J gene TRBJ1-2; D not resolved. V was shortened by 7 bases and J by 6 bases, with 9 bases between the two germline ends. CDR3 length equals 11 residues. The CDR3, as DNA: TGTGCCAGCACCCCGAGGGATGGCTACACCTTC. It translates to CASTPRDGYTF.

The V gene is TRBV5-6, the J gene TRBJ2-3, with D unresolved. V was cut by 7 bases and J by 1 base, with 16 bases left in between. The CDR3 length is 15 residues. The V gene's germline CDR1 is SGHDT and CDR2 YYEEEE. CDR3 in amino acids: CASAPLGQGTDTQYF. CDR3 DNA sequence: TGTGCCAGCGCACCCCTTGGGCAGGGCACAGATACGCAGTATTTT.

V is TRBV20-1 and J is TRBJ1-4; D gene uncertain. Trimming stripped 5 bases from V and 6 bases from J, with 19 bases between. The CDR3 is made up of 15 amino acids. Germline V gene lookup returns CDR1 DFQATT and CDR2 SNEGSKA (reference sequence). This chain's CDR3 is CSAPLRSLGDEKLFF. CDR3 bases: TGCAGTGCTCCCCTCCGGTCGTTGGGAGATGAAAAACTGTTTTTT.

The chain links TRBV4-3 to TRBJ2-7, with a tentative D call TRBD1 (6 bases). The CDR3 sequence is 17 residues long. Germline V lookup: CDR1 LGHNA, CDR2 YSLEER. Trimming took 0 bases from V and 0 from J, leaving 15 bases between them. CDR3 sequence (DNA): TGCGCCAGCAGCCAAGACCATCGGACAGCCAGCTCCTACGAGCAGTACTTC. Residues: CASSQDHRTASSYEQYF.

This clonotype was observed many times. This chain uses TRBV7-2 with TRBJ2-7, with a possible D match to TRBD2 (6 bases). Germline V gives CDR1 SGHTA, CDR2 FQGNSA. CDR3 size: 18 residues. V was shortened by 0 bases and J by 3 bases, with 21 bases between the two germline ends. In nucleotides, the CDR3 is TGTGCCAGCAGCTTAGCGGCGACTTTGGCGCGGGGAGACTACGAGCAGTACTTC. The encoded protein is CASSLAATLARGDYEQYF.

There are a few counts of this clonotype. The rearrangement joins TRBV20-1 to TRBJ1-2; 7 nucleotides agree with TRBD1. The CDR3 is made up of 13 amino acids. After removal of 3 bases from V and 2 bases from J, the junction contained 3 bases not matched to a gene. Germline-derived CDR1 and CDR2 are DFQATT and SNEGSKA (reference sequence). In DNA, the CDR3 is TGCAGTGCTAGGGGACAGTACAACTATGGCTACACCTTC. Its protein is CSARGQYNYGYTF.

V gene TRBV2 combines with J gene TRBJ2-7, with 9 bases lining up with TRBD1. V shed 7 bases and J 5 bases; nucleotides not matched to a gene: 9. Germline values: CDR1 SNHLY, CDR2 FYNNEI. This CDR3 is built from 14 residues. The CDR3 sequence: CASTRRDRDHEQYF. DNA of the CDR3: TGTGCCAGCACCCGCCGGGACAGGGACCACGAGCAGTACTTC.

A note on this clonotype: One base away lies a much larger clone, so this may be a sequencing read error. CDR3: CASRLEVGVSYEQYF. In DNA, the CDR3 is TGTGCCAGCCGTTTAGAGGTGGGGGTTTCCTACGAGCAGTACTTC. This chain uses TRBV12-3 or TRBV12-4 with TRBJ2-7; D is tentatively TRBD1 or TRBD2 (5 bases each). CDR3 length: 15 residues.

The chain has TRBV14 and TRBJ2-3; 9 bases are shared with TRBD1. With V trimmed by 4 bases and J by 8 bases, 7 bases remained unmatched. The CDR3 has 14 amino acids. Looked up from germline, CDR1 is SGHDN and CDR2 is FVKESK. CDR3 DNA: TGTGCCAGCAGCCGACAACAGGGGGCAGCTACGCAGTATTTT. Translating it yields CASSRQQGAATQYF. The full variable domain, rest sourced from reference TRBV14 and TRBJ2-3, is EAGVTQFPSHSVIEKGQTVTLRCDPISGHDNLYWYRRVMGKEIKFLLHFVKESKQDESGMPNNRFLAERTGGTYSTLKVQPAELEDSGVYFCASSRQQGAATQYFGPGTRLTVL.